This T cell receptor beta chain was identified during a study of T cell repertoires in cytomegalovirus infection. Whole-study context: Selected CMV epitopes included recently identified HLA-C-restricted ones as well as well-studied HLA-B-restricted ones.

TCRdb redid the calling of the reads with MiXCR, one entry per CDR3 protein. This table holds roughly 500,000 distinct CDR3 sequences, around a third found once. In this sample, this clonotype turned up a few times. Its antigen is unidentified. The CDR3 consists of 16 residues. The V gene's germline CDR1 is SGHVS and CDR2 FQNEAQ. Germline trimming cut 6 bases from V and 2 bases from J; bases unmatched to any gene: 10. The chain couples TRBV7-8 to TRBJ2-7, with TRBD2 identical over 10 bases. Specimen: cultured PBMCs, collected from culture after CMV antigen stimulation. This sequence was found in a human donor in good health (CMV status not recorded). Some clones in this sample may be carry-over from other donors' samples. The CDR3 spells CASSWTGTSVPYEQYF. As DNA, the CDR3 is TGTGCCAGCAGTTGGACCGGGACTAGCGTTCCCTACGAGCAGTACTTC.